These T cell receptor beta chains were read from a single sample in a study of read filtering for tumor transcriptome and immune sequencing. TCRdb re-called the reads through MiXCR, storing one row per CDR3 protein. The table has 130,000 or so distinct CDR3 sequences, roughly 13% seen once. The source material was a population of CD138-negative cells sorted from bone marrow. The receptors derive from a donor aged 40 or over with multiple myeloma. Both conserved end residues are part of each CDR3. The D gene is left open where the match is weak. Not every row has a clone size; where given, it reads once, few, many or a size class.

CDR3nt: TGCGCCAGCAGCTCTCGTCCCGGGACAGGGGATGGAAACACCATATATTTT
CDR3aa: CASSSRPGTGDGNTIYF
d_gene: TRBD1
j_gene: TRBJ1-3
abundance: many
v_gene: TRBV5-1

CDR3nt: TGCAGTGCAGTTCTTAACACTGAAGCTTTCTTT
CDR3aa: CSAVLNTEAFF
d_gene: -
j_gene: TRBJ1-1
abundance: many
v_gene: TRBV20-1

CDR3nt: TGTGCCTGGAGCTGGACAGGGGGCTACAATGAGCAGTTCTTC
CDR3aa: CAWSWTGGYNEQFF
d_gene: TRBD1
j_gene: TRBJ2-1
abundance: many
v_gene: TRBV30

CDR3nt: TGTGCCAGTAGACTACAGGGGTCACGAGACAATGAGCAGTTCTTC
CDR3aa: CASRLQGSRDNEQFF
d_gene: TRBD1
j_gene: TRBJ2-1
abundance: few
v_gene: TRBV19

CDR3nt: TGTGCCAGCTCACCAGGACTAGCGAACAAATTTATAAACTCCTACGAGCAGTACTTC
CDR3aa: CASSPGLANKFINSYEQYF
d_gene: TRBD2
j_gene: TRBJ2-7
abundance: few
v_gene: TRBV18

CDR3nt: TGTGCCAGCAGCTTAGGCATTCGGTCGTCAGGGGTGCAGCCCCAGCATTTT
CDR3aa: CASSLGIRSSGVQPQHF
d_gene: -
j_gene: TRBJ1-5
abundance: many
v_gene: TRBV7-2

CDR3nt: TGTGCCAGCAGTAGTAGCGGGGTCGCTATCACAGATACGCAGTATTTT
CDR3aa: CASSSSGVAITDTQYF
d_gene: TRBD2
j_gene: TRBJ2-3
abundance: many
v_gene: TRBV12-3/TRBV12-4

CDR3nt: TGTGCCAGCAGCACGACTAGCGGAGGCACCGGGGAGCTGTTTTTT
CDR3aa: CASSTTSGGTGELFF
d_gene: TRBD2
j_gene: TRBJ2-2
abundance: many
v_gene: TRBV5-5

CDR3nt: TGTGCCAGCAGCCTTCAGCGGGGGGAGAACACCGGGGAGCTGTTTTTT
CDR3aa: CASSLQRGENTGELFF
d_gene: TRBD2
j_gene: TRBJ2-2
abundance: -
v_gene: TRBV7-3

CDR3nt: TGTGCCAGCAGCCCAAAAGCGGGAGGGTTCCAAGAGACCCAGTACTTC
CDR3aa: CASSPKAGGFQETQYF
d_gene: TRBD2
j_gene: TRBJ2-5
abundance: many
v_gene: TRBV7-9

CDR3nt: TGCAGCTCCAGTGGGGGAACCTTAGGCACAGATACGCAGTATTTT
CDR3aa: CSSSGGTLGTDTQYF
d_gene: -
j_gene: TRBJ2-3
abundance: many
v_gene: TRBV29-1

CDR3nt: TGCGCCAGCAGCTTGGCAGCGGACTCTGGAAACACCATATATTTT
CDR3aa: CASSLAADSGNTIYF
d_gene: -
j_gene: TRBJ1-3
abundance: -
v_gene: TRBV5-1

CDR3nt: TGTGCCAGCAGAGCGGCGGGAGAGAAAACAGATACGCAGTATTTT
CDR3aa: CASRAAGEKTDTQYF
d_gene: TRBD2
j_gene: TRBJ2-3
abundance: many
v_gene: TRBV6-6

CDR3nt: TGCGGTGCTACGGGACTAGGGGCAGAGACCCAGTACTTC
CDR3aa: CGATGLGAETQYF
d_gene: TRBD2
j_gene: TRBJ2-5
abundance: few
v_gene: TRBV20-1

CDR3nt: TGTGCCAGCAGCTTAAACGACAGATACGAGCAGTACTTC
CDR3aa: CASSLNDRYEQYF
d_gene: -
j_gene: TRBJ2-7
abundance: many
v_gene: TRBV7-3

CDR3nt: TGTGCCAGCATTCCGAGAGGGCTCTTCACTGAAGCTTTCTTT
CDR3aa: CASIPRGLFTEAFF
d_gene: -
j_gene: TRBJ1-1
abundance: many
v_gene: TRBV28

CDR3nt: TGTGCCAGCTCACCACCGGGCAGGCCGAGCACAGATACGCAGTATTTT
CDR3aa: CASSPPGRPSTDTQYF
d_gene: -
j_gene: TRBJ2-3
abundance: many
v_gene: TRBV18

CDR3nt: TGCGCCAGCAGCCCGGACAGGGCCAACACTGAAGCTTTCTTT
CDR3aa: CASSPDRANTEAFF
d_gene: TRBD1
j_gene: TRBJ1-1
abundance: -
v_gene: TRBV5-1

CDR3nt: TGCGCCAGCAGCTTTCTAGCGGAGAATGAGCAGTTCTTC
CDR3aa: CASSFLAENEQFF
d_gene: TRBD2
j_gene: TRBJ2-1
abundance: many
v_gene: TRBV5-1

CDR3nt: TGCAGCGTTGATCCGGGTTACACTGAAGCTTTCTTT
CDR3aa: CSVDPGYTEAFF
d_gene: -
j_gene: TRBJ1-1
abundance: many
v_gene: TRBV29-1

CDR3nt: TGTGCCATCTCCCCGGGACAGGGGGCAGGGCTCACTGAAGCTTTCTTT
CDR3aa: CAISPGQGAGLTEAFF
d_gene: TRBD1
j_gene: TRBJ1-1
abundance: many
v_gene: TRBV10-3

CDR3nt: TGCAGCGTTCTCACTTCCTGGACTCCCTATGAGCAGTGCTTC
CDR3aa: CSVLTSWTPYEQCF
d_gene: -
j_gene: TRBJ2-7
abundance: -
v_gene: TRBV29-1

CDR3nt: TGTGCCAGCAGTAGTCTTAAGGGAGTTAATGAGCAGTTCTTC
CDR3aa: CASSSLKGVNEQFF
d_gene: -
j_gene: TRBJ2-1
abundance: many
v_gene: TRBV11-2

CDR3nt: TGCGCCAGCAGCTCAAAAGACAGGAACACTGAAGCTTTCTTT
CDR3aa: CASSSKDRNTEAFF
d_gene: -
j_gene: TRBJ1-1
abundance: many
v_gene: TRBV5-1

CDR3nt: TGCAGTGCTGCTGACCGATCTAGCGGGAGTAACGGGGAGCTGTTTTTT
CDR3aa: CSAADRSSGSNGELFF
d_gene: TRBD2
j_gene: TRBJ2-2
abundance: many
v_gene: TRBV20-1

CDR3nt: TGTGCCAGCAGGACGCTAGCGGGAGGGCTTGATGAGCAGTTCTTC
CDR3aa: CASRTLAGGLDEQFF
d_gene: TRBD2
j_gene: TRBJ2-1
abundance: many
v_gene: TRBV6-1

CDR3nt: TGTGCCAGCAGTTTAAGAAGGGACAGGGCGGACACTGAAGCTTTCTTT
CDR3aa: CASSLRRDRADTEAFF
d_gene: TRBD1
j_gene: TRBJ1-1
abundance: -
v_gene: TRBV12-3/TRBV12-4

CDR3nt: TGTGCCAGCCCGTCTTATTTGTGTTGTGGCTCCTACAATGAGCAGTTCTTC
CDR3aa: CASPSYLCCGSYNEQFF
d_gene: -
j_gene: TRBJ2-1
abundance: many
v_gene: TRBV18

CDR3nt: TGTGCCACCAGGGGAGGGTCAGGCAGCGGCTACACCTTC
CDR3aa: CATRGGSGSGYTF
d_gene: -
j_gene: TRBJ1-2
abundance: many
v_gene: TRBV24-1

CDR3nt: TGTGCCAGCAGCGATACGCTAGCGGGGGCCTACAATGAGCAGTTCTTC
CDR3aa: CASSDTLAGAYNEQFF
d_gene: TRBD2
j_gene: TRBJ2-1
abundance: many
v_gene: TRBV4-1

CDR3nt: TGCGCCAGCAGCCCCGGGGGTAGCGGTATACAAGAGACCCAGTACTTC
CDR3aa: CASSPGGSGIQETQYF
d_gene: -
j_gene: TRBJ2-5
abundance: -
v_gene: TRBV5-1

CDR3nt: TGCAGCGTTCCTACTAGCGGGAGCGAGCACTTC
CDR3aa: CSVPTSGSEHF
d_gene: TRBD2
j_gene: TRBJ2-4
abundance: many
v_gene: TRBV29-1

CDR3nt: TGCGCCAGCAGCCAACCCGTAGACAGGCTCCGGAACACCGGGGAGCTGTTTTTT
CDR3aa: CASSQPVDRLRNTGELFF
d_gene: -
j_gene: TRBJ2-2
abundance: many
v_gene: TRBV4-1

CDR3nt: TGCAGTGCAACCAAGGGTACGGGGGGAATGGCCAATGAGCAGTTCTTC
CDR3aa: CSATKGTGGMANEQFF
d_gene: TRBD2
j_gene: TRBJ2-1
abundance: -
v_gene: TRBV20-1

CDR3nt: TGCAGTGGATCCGGGAGTATCGCAGCGGGCACAGATACGCAGTATTTT
CDR3aa: CSGSGSIAAGTDTQYF
d_gene: -
j_gene: TRBJ2-3
abundance: many
v_gene: TRBV20-1

CDR3nt: TGTGCCAGCAGCACCGGACAGGGAGGAGGGACAGATACGCAGTATTTT
CDR3aa: CASSTGQGGGTDTQYF
d_gene: TRBD1
j_gene: TRBJ2-3
abundance: many
v_gene: TRBV7-3

CDR3nt: TGCGCCAGCAGCCATGGGACAGGTTCTTCTAGCGAGCAGTACTTC
CDR3aa: CASSHGTGSSSEQYF
d_gene: TRBD1
j_gene: TRBJ2-7
abundance: many
v_gene: TRBV4-3

CDR3nt: TGTGCCAGCAGCTTTAATCTCCGAGCCGCTGAAGCTTTCTTT
CDR3aa: CASSFNLRAAEAFF
d_gene: -
j_gene: TRBJ1-1
abundance: many
v_gene: TRBV7-2

CDR3nt: TGCAGTGCTAGAGGAGGAAGGGCACGGTGGACTGAAGCTTTCTTT
CDR3aa: CSARGGRARWTEAFF
d_gene: -
j_gene: TRBJ1-1
abundance: many
v_gene: TRBV20-1

CDR3nt: TGCAGCGTGAGGATCCCGGGCACTGAAGCTTTCTTT
CDR3aa: CSVRIPGTEAFF
d_gene: -
j_gene: TRBJ1-1
abundance: many
v_gene: TRBV29-1

CDR3nt: TGCAGCGTTGCGTTCGAAAGCACAGATACGCAGTATTTT
CDR3aa: CSVAFESTDTQYF
d_gene: -
j_gene: TRBJ2-3
abundance: many
v_gene: TRBV29-1

CDR3nt: TGCAGCGTACAGGGGGCCAAAAACATTCAGTACTTC
CDR3aa: CSVQGAKNIQYF
d_gene: TRBD1
j_gene: TRBJ2-4
abundance: many
v_gene: TRBV29-1

CDR3nt: TGCGCCAGCAGCTCACGGGGACTAGCGGGAGGGCTTTACAATGAGCAGTTCTTC
CDR3aa: CASSSRGLAGGLYNEQFF
d_gene: TRBD2
j_gene: TRBJ2-1
abundance: many
v_gene: TRBV5-1

CDR3nt: TGTGCCAGCATGCTCCTCCGGGGCGGGACTGAAGCTTTCTTT
CDR3aa: CASMLLRGGTEAFF
d_gene: -
j_gene: TRBJ1-1
abundance: many
v_gene: TRBV27